This TCR beta chain comes out of a study of early T cells in non-severe SARS-CoV-2 infection. Study-level background: Sequencing was performed on bulk RNA from unsorted whole blood, leaving chains unpaired. Study-level findings and limits: Anti-spike CD8 responses were favored in VDJdb matching, and private and CD4 specificities were missed.

This clonotype was picked up many times. Its target is unknown. V dropped 5 bases and J dropped 3 bases, with 17 bases sitting between them. The germline CDR1 and CDR2 sequences are SGHAT and FQNNGV. The CDR3 contains 15 residues. Unique molecular identifiers were attached to individual cDNA molecules. MiXCR, run by TCRdb on the 5' RACE reads, gives a single entry per CDR3 protein. In the table there are 70,000 or so distinct CDR3 sequences, roughly an eighth of which are singletons. Input material: whole blood. The receptor was isolated from an adult who was a healthcare worker with PCR-confirmed SARS-CoV-2 infection or an uninfected control (not recorded which). The genes are TRBV11-2 and TRBJ2-7, with D possibly TRBD1 on 5 matching bases. CDR3 bases: TGTGCCAGCAGCCCCCGGACACGGACCAGCTACGAGCAGTACTTC. Its translation: CASSPRTRTSYEQYF.